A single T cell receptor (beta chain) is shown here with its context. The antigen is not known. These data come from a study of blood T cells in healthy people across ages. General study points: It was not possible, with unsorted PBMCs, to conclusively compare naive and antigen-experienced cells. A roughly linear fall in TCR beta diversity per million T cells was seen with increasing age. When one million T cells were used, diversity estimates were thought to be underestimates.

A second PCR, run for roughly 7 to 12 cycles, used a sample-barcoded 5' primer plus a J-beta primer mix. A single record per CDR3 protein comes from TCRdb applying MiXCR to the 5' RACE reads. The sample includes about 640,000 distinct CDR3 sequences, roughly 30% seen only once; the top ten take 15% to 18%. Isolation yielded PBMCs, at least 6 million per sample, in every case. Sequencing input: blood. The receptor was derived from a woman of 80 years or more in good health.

The CDR3 nucleotides read TGTGCCAGCAGCCAAAAGTCCGGGACGGGAGCTTTCTTT. Protein sequence: CASSQKSGTGAFF. The chain recombines TRBV3-1 with TRBJ1-1; D may be TRBD1 (5 bases). Germline loops: CDR1 LGHDT, CDR2 YNNKEL (reference sequence). Trimming removed 2 bases at V and 10 bases at J, with 14 bases between. The CDR3 is made up of 13 amino acids.